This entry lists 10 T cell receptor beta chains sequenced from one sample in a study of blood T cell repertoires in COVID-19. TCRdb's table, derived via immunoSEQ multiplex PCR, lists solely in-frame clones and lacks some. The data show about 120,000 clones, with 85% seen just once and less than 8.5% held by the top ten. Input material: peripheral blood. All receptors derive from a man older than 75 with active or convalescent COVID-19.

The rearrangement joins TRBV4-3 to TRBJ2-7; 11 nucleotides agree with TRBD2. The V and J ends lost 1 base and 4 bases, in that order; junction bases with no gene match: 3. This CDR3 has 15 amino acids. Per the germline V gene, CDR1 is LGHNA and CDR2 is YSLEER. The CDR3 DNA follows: TGCGCCAGCAGCCAAGCGAGACTAGCGGGATACGAGCAGTACTTC. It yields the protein CASSQARLAGYEQYF.

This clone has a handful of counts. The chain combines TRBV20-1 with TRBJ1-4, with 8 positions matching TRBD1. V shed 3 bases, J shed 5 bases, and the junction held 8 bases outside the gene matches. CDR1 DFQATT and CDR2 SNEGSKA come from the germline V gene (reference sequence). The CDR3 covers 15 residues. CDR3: CSASGFGTGNEKLFF. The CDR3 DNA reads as TGCAGTGCTAGTGGTTTCGGGACAGGAAATGAAAAACTGTTTTTT.

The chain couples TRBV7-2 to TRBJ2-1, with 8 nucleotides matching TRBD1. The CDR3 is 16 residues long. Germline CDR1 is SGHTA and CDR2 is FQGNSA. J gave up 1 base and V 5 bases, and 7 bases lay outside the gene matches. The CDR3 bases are TGTGCCAGCAGCCCAACAGGGGGTTTTTCCTACAATGAGCAGTTCTTC. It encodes CASSPTGGFSYNEQFF.

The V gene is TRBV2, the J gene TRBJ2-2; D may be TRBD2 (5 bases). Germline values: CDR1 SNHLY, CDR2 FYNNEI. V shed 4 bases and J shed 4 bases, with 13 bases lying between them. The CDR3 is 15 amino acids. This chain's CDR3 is CASSGSSAGTGELFF. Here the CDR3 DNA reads TGTGCCAGCAGTGGGAGTAGCGCGGGCACCGGGGAGCTGTTTTTT.

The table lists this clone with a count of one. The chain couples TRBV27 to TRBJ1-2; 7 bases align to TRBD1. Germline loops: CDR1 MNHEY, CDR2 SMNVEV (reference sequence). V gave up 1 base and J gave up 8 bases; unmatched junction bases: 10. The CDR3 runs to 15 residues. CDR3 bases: TGTGCCAGCAGTTTATTGTGGCAGGGGGATTCGGGCTACACCTTC. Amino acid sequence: CASSLLWQGDSGYTF.

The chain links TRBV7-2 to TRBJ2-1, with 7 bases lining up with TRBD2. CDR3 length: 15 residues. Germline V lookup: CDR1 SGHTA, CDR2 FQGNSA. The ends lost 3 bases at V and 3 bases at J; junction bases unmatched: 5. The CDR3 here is CASSFIGEGYNEQFF. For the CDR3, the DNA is TGTGCCAGCAGCTTTATAGGGGAGGGCTACAATGAGCAGTTCTTC.

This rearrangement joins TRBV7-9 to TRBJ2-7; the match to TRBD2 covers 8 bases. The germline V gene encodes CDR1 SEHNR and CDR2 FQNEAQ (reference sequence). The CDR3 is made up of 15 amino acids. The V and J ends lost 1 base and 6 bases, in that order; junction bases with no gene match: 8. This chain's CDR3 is CASSLDGGSGSEQYF. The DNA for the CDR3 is TGTGCCAGCAGCTTAGATGGCGGGAGCGGGAGCGAGCAGTACTTC.

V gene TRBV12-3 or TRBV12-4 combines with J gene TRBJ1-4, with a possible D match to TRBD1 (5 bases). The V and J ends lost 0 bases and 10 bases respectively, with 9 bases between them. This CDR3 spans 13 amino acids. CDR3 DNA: TGTGCCAGCAGTTTAGCTGGGGGAGGAAAACTGTTTTTT. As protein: CASSLAGGGKLFF.

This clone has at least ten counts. The CDR3 region is CASSPATGPYEQYF. As DNA, the CDR3 is TGTGCCAGTAGTCCCGCAACAGGGCCCTACGAGCAGTACTTC. The V gene is TRBV19, the J gene TRBJ2-7; TRBD1 is a possible D gene (6 bases). The ends were cut back, 5 bases at V and 2 bases at J, with 13 bases in the middle. There are 14 residues in the CDR3. Per germline, CDR1 LNHDA and CDR2 SQIVND (reference sequence).

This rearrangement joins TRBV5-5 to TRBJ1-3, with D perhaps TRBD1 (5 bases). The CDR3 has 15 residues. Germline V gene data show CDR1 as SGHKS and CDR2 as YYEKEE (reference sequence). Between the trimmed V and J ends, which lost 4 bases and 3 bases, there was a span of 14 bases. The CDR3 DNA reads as TGTGCCAGCAGCCACCAGACGGGACTTGGAAACACCATATATTTT. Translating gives CASSHQTGLGNTIYF.